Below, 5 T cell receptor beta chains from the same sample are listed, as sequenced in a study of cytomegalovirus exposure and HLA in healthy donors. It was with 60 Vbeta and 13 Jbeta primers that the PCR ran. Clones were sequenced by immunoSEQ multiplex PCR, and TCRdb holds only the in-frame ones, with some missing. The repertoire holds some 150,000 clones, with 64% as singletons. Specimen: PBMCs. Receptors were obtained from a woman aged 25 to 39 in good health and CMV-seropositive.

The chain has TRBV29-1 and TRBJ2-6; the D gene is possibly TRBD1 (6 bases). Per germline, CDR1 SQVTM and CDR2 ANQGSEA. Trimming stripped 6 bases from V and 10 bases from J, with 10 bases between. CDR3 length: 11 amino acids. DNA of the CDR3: TGCAGCGTAGGGGACACTAACGTCCTGACTTTC. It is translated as CSVGDTNVLTF.

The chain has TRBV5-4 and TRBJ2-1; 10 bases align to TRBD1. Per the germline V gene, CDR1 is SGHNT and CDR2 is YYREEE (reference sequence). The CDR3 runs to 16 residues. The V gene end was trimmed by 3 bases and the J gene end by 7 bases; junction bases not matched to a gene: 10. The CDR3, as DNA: TGTGCCAGCAGCTCGATCGGACAGGGGGTGGAGAATGAGCAGTTCTTC. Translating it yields CASSSIGQGVENEQFF. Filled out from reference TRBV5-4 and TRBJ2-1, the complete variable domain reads ETGVTQSPTHLIKTRGQQVTLRCSSQSGHNTVSWYQQALGQGPQFIFQYYREEENGRGNFPPRFSGLQFPNYSSELNVNALELDDSALYLCASSSIGQGVENEQFFGPGTRLTVL.

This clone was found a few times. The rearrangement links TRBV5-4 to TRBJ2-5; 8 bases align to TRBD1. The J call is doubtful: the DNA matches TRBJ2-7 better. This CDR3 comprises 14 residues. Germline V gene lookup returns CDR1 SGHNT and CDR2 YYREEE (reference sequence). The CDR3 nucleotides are TGTGCCAGCAGTCTACAGGGGGGCCCCTACGAGCAGTACTTC. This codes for CASSLQGGPYEQYF.

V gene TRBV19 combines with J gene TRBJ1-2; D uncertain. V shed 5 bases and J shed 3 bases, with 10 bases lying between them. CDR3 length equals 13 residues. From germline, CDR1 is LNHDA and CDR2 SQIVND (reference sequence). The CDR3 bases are TGTGCCAGTAGTCTCGCTGGAGACTATGGCTACACCTTC. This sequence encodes CASSLAGDYGYTF.

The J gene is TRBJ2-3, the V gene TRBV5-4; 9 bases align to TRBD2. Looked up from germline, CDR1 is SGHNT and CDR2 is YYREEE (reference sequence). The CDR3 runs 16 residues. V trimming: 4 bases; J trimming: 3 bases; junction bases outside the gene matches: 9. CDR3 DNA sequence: TGTGCCAGCAGCCTTAGACTAGCGGAAATTACAGATACGCAGTATTTT. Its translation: CASSLRLAEITDTQYF.